The rows below give T cell receptor beta chains drawn from one sample of a study of OX40 agonist ivuxolimab in advanced cancers. The assay was immunoSEQ multiplex PCR, and TCRdb's table has in-frame clones only and misses some. The sample lists some 59,000 clones; approximately 82% were seen once. This sample comprised CD4+ or CD8+ T cells sorted from blood, obtained in a trial of the OX40 agonist ivuxolimab. The receptors shown here come from an adult with an advanced solid tumor such as melanoma, head and neck, liver or kidney cancer. The CDR3 runs from the conserved cysteine through the conserved F or W. The D gene is left open where the match is weak. Part of the rows lack a size; the others show once, few, many or a class for expanded clones.

NA	TRBD2	TRBV6-5	TRBJ2-7	CASSMGLAGSYEQYF	TGTGCCAGCAGCATGGGACTAGCGGGGTCTTACGAGCAGTACTTC
NA	NA	TRBV6-5	TRBJ2-7	CASSQGLQQYF	TGTGCCAGCAGCCAGGGGTTGCAGCAGTACTTC
NA	NA	TRBV28	TRBJ2-7	CASSSGLWQYF	TGTGCCAGCAGCTCCGGGCTCTGGCAGTACTTC
few	NA	TRBV9	TRBJ2-7	CASSEQESYEQYF	TGTGCCAGCAGCGAACAGGAGTCCTACGAGCAGTACTTC
NA	NA	TRBV28	TRBJ2-5	CASAGETQYF	TGTGCCAGCGCAGGGGAGACCCAGTACTTC
NA	NA	TRBV4-1	TRBJ1-3	CASSQTRTDSGNTIYF	TGCGCCAGCAGCCAAACTCGGACAGACTCTGGAAACACCATATATTTT
NA	NA	TRBV27	TRBJ2-1	CASSPRAASYNEQFF	TGTGCCAGCAGTCCCCGGGCGGCCTCCTACAATGAGCAGTTCTTC
NA	TRBD2	TRBV28	TRBJ2-3	CASSSIAGGQDTQYF	TGTGCCAGCAGTTCGATAGCGGGAGGGCAGGATACGCAGTATTTT
NA	NA	TRBV18	TRBJ2-7	CASSPAGLIYYEQYF	TGTGCCAGCTCACCAGCGGGGCTAATATACTACGAGCAGTACTTC
NA	TRBD1	TRBV2	TRBJ1-4	CASRDRAQNEKLFF	TGTGCCAGCAGGGACAGGGCACAAAATGAAAAACTGTTTTTT
NA	TRBD1	TRBV18	TRBJ2-7	CASSPPGTGLYEQYF	TGTGCCAGCTCACCACCGGGGACAGGACTTTACGAGCAGTACTTC
NA	NA	TRBV6-1	TRBJ1-5	CASAAGFSNQPQHF	TGTGCCAGCGCTGCAGGGTTTAGCAATCAGCCCCAGCATTTT
NA	NA	TRBV27	TRBJ2-1	CASSLWAFYNEQFF	TGTGCCAGCAGTTTATGGGCGTTCTACAATGAGCAGTTCTTC
NA	TRBD1	TRBV6-5	TRBJ2-3	CASGRQGRDTQYF	TGTGCCAGCGGTAGACAGGGAAGGGATACGCAGTATTTT
NA	TRBD2	TRBV7-2	TRBJ2-3	CASSFGGYGTDTQYF	TGTGCCAGCAGCTTCGGGGGGTATGGCACAGATACGCAGTATTTT
NA	TRBD1	TRBV18	TRBJ1-5	CASSSQGARQPQHF	TGTGCCAGCTCATCACAGGGGGCGAGGCAGCCCCAGCATTTT